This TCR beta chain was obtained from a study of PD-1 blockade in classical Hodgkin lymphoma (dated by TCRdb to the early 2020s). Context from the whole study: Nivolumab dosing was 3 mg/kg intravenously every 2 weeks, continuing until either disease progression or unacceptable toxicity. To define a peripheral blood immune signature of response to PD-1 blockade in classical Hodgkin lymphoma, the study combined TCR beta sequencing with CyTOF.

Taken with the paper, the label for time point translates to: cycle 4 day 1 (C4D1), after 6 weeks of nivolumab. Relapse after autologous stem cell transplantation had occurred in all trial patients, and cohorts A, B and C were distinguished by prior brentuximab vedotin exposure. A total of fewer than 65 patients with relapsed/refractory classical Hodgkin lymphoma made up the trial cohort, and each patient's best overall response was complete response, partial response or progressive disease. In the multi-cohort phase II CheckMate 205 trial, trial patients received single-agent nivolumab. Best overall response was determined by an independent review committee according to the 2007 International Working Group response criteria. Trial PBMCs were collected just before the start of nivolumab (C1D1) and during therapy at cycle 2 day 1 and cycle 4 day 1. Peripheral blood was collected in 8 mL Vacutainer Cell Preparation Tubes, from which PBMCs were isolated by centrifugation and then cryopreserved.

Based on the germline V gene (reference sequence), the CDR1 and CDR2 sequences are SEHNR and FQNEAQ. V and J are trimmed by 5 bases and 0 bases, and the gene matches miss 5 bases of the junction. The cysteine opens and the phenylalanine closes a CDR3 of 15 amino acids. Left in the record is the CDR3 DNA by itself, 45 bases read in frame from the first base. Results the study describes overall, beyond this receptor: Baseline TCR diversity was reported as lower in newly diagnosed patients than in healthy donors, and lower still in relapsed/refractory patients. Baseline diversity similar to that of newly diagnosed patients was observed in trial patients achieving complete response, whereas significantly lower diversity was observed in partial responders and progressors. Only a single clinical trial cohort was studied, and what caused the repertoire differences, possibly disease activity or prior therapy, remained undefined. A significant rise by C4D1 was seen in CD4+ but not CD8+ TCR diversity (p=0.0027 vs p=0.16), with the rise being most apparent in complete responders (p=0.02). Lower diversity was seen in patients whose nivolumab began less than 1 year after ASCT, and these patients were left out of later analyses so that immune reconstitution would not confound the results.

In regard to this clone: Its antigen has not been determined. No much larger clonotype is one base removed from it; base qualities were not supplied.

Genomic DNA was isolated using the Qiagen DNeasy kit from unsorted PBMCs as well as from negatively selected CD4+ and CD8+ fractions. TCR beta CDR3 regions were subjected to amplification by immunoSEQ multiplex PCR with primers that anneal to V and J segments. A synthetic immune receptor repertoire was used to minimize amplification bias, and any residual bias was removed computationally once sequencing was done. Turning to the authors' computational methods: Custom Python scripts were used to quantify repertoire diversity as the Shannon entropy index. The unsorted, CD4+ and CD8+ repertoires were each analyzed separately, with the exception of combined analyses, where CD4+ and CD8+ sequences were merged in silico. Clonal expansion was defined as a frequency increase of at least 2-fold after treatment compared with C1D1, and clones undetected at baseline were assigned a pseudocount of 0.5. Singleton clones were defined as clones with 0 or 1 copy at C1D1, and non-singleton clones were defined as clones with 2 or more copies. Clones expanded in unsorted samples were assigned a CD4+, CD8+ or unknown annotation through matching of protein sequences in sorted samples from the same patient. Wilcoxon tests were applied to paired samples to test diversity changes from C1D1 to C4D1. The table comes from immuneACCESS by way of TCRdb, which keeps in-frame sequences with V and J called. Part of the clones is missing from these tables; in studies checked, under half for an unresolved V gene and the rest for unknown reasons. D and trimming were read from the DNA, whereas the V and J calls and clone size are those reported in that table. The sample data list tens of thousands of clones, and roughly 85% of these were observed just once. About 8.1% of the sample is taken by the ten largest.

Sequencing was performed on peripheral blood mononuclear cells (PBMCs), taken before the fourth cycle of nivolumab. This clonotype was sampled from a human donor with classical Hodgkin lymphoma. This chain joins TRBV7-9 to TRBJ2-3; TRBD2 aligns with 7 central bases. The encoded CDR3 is CASSDTSVSTDTQYF. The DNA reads TGTGCCAGCAGCGACACTAGCGTAAGCACAGATACGCAGTATTTT.